The clone carrying this T cell receptor (beta chain) was observed a handful of times. What it recognizes is unknown. The data were obtained in a study of beta chain features in type 1 diabetes. Study-wide points: Shortening that was moderate but significant affected the TCRB CDR3s of Type 1 diabetes patients in all four CD4+ subsets.

Every bit of the isolated RNA underwent reverse transcription, so sequencing read expressed TCRB transcripts. This table comes from immunoSEQ multiplex PCR, and its TCRdb copy is limited to in-frame clones, with some not included. The sample holds roughly 70,000 clones, just under 50% seen once. Germline V gives CDR1 GTSNPN, CDR2 SVGIG (reference sequence). Deletions cut 3 bases from V and 7 bases from J, with 10 bases between. The CDR3 loop spans 12 amino acids. Isolation of CD4+ naive, central memory, regulatory and stem cell-like memory cells was achieved by sorting via CD45RO/CCR7/CD25/CD127/CD95/CD27. Sorted cells reached over 95% purity in every population.

The gene calls are TRBV30 and TRBJ1-5, with a tentative D call TRBD1 (5 bases). Sequencing was performed on central memory CD4+ T cells from blood. The sequence came from a man aged 30 to 45 with type 1 diabetes. CDR3 sequence: CAWSQGGQPQHF. In DNA form, the CDR3 reads TGTGCCTGGAGCCAGGGTGGCCAGCCCCAGCATTTT.